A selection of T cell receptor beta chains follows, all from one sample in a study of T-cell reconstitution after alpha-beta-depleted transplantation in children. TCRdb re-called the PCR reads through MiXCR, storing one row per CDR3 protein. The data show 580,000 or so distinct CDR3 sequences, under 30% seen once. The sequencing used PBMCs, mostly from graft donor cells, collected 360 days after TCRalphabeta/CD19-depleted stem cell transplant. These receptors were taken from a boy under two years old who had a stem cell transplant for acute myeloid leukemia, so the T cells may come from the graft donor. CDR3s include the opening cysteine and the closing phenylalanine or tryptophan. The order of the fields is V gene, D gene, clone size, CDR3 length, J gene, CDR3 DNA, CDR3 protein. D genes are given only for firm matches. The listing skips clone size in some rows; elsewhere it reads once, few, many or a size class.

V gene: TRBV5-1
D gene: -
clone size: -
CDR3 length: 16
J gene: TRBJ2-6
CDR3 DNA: TGCGCCAGCAGCCTACGGACTTCATCTGGGGCCAACGTCCTGACTTTC
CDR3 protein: CASSLRTSSGANVLTF

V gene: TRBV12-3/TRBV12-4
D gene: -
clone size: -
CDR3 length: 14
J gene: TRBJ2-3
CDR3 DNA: TGTGCCAGCAGTTTAGCGGAAAGCACAGATACGCAGTATTTT
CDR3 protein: CASSLAESTDTQYF

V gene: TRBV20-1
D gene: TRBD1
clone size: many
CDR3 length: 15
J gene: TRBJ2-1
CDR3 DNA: TGCAGTGCTAGTGCCCGGGACAGGGGGGTAAATGAGCAGTTCTTC
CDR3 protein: CSASARDRGVNEQFF

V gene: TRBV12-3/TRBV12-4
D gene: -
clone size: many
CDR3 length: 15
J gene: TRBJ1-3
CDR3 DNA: TGTGCCAGCAGTTTGATCTCGGTCGGCAATAGCCTTATATATTTT
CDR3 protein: CASSLISVGNSLIYF

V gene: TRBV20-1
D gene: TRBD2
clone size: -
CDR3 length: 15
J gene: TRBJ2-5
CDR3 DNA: TGCAGTGCTTCTACAGCGGGGGGTATCGAAGAGACCCAGTACTTC
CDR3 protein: CSASTAGGIEETQYF

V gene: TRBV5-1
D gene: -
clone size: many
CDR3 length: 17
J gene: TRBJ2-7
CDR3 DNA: TGCGCCAGCAGCTTGCGGCTAGGGTCAGGAGGGTCCTACGAGCAGTACTTC
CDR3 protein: CASSLRLGSGGSYEQYF

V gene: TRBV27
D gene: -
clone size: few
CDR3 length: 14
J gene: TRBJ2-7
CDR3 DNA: TGTGCCAGCAGTTTATCGAGGAGTTCCTACGAGCAGTACTTC
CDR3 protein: CASSLSRSSYEQYF

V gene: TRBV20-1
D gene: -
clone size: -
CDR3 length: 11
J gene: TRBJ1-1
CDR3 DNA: TGCAGTGCTTGGTCAGGAGCTGAAGCTTTCTTT
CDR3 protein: CSAWSGAEAFF

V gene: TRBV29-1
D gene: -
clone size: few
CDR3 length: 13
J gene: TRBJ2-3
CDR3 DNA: TGCAGCGTTGGAATAGGGGGGGGAGATACGCAGTATTTT
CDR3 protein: CSVGIGGGDTQYF

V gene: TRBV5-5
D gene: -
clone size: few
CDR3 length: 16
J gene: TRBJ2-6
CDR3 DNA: TGTGCCAGCAGCTCCCCGGAGGTCTCTGGGGCCAACGTCCTGACTTTC
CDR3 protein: CASSSPEVSGANVLTF

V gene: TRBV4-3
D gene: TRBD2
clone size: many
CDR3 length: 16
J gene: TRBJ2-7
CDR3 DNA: TGCGCCAGCAGCCCTTCTCAGAGCGGGGCCTTAAACGAGCAGTACTTC
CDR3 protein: CASSPSQSGALNEQYF

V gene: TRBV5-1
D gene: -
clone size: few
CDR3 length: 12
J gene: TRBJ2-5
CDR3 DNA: TGCGCCAGCAGTCCACTGGACACGCCGCGGTACTTC
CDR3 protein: CASSPLDTPRYF

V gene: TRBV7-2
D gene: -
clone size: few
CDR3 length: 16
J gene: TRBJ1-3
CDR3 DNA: TGTGCCAGCAGCTTAATTGCGGGGTGGATGGGAAACACCATATATTTT
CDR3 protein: CASSLIAGWMGNTIYF

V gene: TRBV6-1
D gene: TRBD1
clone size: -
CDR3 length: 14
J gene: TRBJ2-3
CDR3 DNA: TGTGCCAGCAAAATACAGGGGGCAGGGGATACGCAGTATTTT
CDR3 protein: CASKIQGAGDTQYF

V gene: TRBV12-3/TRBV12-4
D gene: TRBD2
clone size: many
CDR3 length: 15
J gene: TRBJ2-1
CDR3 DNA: TGTGCCAGCAGTTTTCGGACTAGCGGGGTCAATGAGCAGTTCTTC
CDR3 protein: CASSFRTSGVNEQFF

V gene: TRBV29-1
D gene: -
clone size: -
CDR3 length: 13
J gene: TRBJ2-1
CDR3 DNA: TGCAGCGTTCGGCAGGCCTTGATGGAGGAGCAGTTCTTC
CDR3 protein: CSVRQALMEEQFF

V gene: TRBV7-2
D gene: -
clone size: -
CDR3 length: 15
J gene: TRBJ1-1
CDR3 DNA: TGTGCCAGCAGCTTAGCGCCGACAGCGAACACTGAAGCTTTCTTT
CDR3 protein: CASSLAPTANTEAFF

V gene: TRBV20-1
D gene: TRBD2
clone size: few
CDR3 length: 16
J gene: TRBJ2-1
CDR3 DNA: TGCAGTGCTTCCCGGACTAGCGGGGGGGCCTTCAATGAGCAGTTCTTC
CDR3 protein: CSASRTSGGAFNEQFF

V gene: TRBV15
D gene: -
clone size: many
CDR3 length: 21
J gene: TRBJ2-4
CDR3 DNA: TGTGCCACCAGCCGACCCCAGGGGTACGTTAAGGGAGCCTTAGCCAAAAACATTCAGTACTTC
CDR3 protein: CATSRPQGYVKGALAKNIQYF

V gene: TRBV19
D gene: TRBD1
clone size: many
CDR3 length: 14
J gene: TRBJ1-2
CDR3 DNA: TGTGCCAGTAGTCCCTCGACAGGGAGGCAGGGCTACACCTTC
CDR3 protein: CASSPSTGRQGYTF

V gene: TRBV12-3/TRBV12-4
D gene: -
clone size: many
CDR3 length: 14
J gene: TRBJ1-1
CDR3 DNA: TGTGCCAGCAGGCGACGGACGATGAACACTGAAGCTTTCTTT
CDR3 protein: CASRRRTMNTEAFF

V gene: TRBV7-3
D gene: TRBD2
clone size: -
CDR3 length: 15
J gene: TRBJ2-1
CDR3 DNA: TGTGCCAGCAGCTCCCGGGGGGGAGAGGGGAATGAGCAGTTCTTC
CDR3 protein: CASSSRGGEGNEQFF

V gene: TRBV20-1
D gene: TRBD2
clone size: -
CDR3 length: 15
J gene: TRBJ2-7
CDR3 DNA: TGCAGTGCTCGGCTCGGAGCGGGGGGCTCCTACGAGCAGTACTTC
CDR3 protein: CSARLGAGGSYEQYF

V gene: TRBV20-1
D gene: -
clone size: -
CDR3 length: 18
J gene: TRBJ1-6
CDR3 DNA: TGCAGTGCTAGAGAGAGTACAGGGCCAAGCTCCTATAATTCACCCCTCCACTTT
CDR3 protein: CSARESTGPSSYNSPLHF

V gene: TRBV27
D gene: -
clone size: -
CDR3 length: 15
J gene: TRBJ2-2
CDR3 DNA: TGTGCCAGCAGTTTATCGTTCGGGGTAGCCGGGGAGCTGTTTTTT
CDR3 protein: CASSLSFGVAGELFF

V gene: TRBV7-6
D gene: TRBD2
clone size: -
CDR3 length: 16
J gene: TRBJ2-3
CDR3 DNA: TGTGCCAGCAGCTCCCACGGGGGGGCCGTAGCAGATACGCAGTATTTT
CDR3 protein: CASSSHGGAVADTQYF

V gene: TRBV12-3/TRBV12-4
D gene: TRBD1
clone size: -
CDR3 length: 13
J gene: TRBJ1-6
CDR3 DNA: TGTGCCAGCAGCCTAGGGGGCCTTTCACCCCTCCACTTT
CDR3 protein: CASSLGGLSPLHF